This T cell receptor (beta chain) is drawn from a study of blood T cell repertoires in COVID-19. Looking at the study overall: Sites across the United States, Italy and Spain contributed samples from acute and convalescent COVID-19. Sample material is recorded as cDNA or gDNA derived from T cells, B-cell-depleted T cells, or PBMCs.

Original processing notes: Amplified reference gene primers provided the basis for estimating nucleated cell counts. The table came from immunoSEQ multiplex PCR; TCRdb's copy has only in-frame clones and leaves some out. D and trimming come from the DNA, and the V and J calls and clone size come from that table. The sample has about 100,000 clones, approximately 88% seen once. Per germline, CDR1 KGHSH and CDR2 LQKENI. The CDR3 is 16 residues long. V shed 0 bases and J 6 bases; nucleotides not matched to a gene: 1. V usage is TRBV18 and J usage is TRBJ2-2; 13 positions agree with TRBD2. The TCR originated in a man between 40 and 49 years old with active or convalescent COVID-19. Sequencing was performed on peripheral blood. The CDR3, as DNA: TGTGCCAGCTCACCACCGGGACTAGCGGGATCCGGGGAGCTGTTTTTT. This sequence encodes CASSPPGLAGSGELFF.